The T cell receptor delta chain under discussion was sequenced for a study of gamma-delta T cells after stem cell transplantation. V lost 0 bases to trimming and J lost 0 bases; unmatched junction nucleotides: 2. Germline V lookup: CDR1 GEAIGNYY, CDR2 EKD. This CDR3 contains 19 residues. TCRdb called clones from the RT-PCR reads again using CATT. The sample lists 2,000 to 2,500 delta-chain clones, roughly 45% occurring once. The V gene is TRDV2, the J gene TRDJ3; 12 bases align to TRDD3. What was sequenced was gamma-delta T cells. The receptor's source is a human donor. It is not recorded whose cells these are; they may come from a transplant donor. CDR3 protein: CACDTVLGDTSWDTRQMFF. In nucleotides, the CDR3 is TGTGCCTGTGACACCGTACTGGGGGATACCTCCTGGGACACCCGACAGATGTTTTTC.